The clone carrying this TCR beta chain was counted a single time. The antigen is not known. This table comes from immunoSEQ multiplex PCR, and its TCRdb copy is limited to in-frame clones, with some not included. Of approximately 180,000 clones in the sample, over 80% were seen once. The CDR3 is 16 amino acids. Looked up from germline, CDR1 is SGHRS and CDR2 is YFSETQ. Trimming removed 0 bases at V and 3 bases at J, with 16 bases between. This sample was taken from a study of T cell responses to AZD1222 COVID-19 vaccine. Broader study findings: Unmutated variant regions are reportedly targeted by nearly half of spike-specific TCRs. An increase in Spike-specific TCR breadth and depth was observed after two AZD1222 doses. Regions 160-218 and 743-854 dominated among vaccine-associated CD4 TCRs spanning spike.

This clonotype was obtained from an adult in good health. This chain uses TRBV5-1 with TRBJ2-7; tentative D call: TRBD2 (7 bases). The sequencing here drew on peripheral blood, taken on day 0 of AZD1222 vaccination. This chain's CDR3 is CASSLASGGRIYEQYF. As DNA, the CDR3 is TGCGCCAGCAGCTTGGCATCGGGGGGCCGGATCTACGAGCAGTACTTC.